In its sample, the clone carrying this T cell receptor (beta chain) was seen a few times. Its antigen is unknown. This entry belongs to a study of early T cells in non-severe SARS-CoV-2 infection. Study details: Sequencing of unsorted whole blood was done on bulk RNA, leaving chains unpaired. Whole-study results and caveats: Matching results from VDJdb favored anti-spike CD8 responses, leaving private and CD4 specificities undetected.

Each cDNA molecule carried a unique molecular identifier. TCRdb reprocessed the 5' RACE reads via MiXCR and lists one record per CDR3 protein. The sample records tens of thousands of distinct CDR3 sequences, about an eighth being singletons. There are 15 residues in the CDR3. Germline values: CDR1 MGHRA, CDR2 YSYEKL. J lost 1 base, V lost 1 base, and 3 bases had no gene match. The TCR was taken from an adult who was a healthcare worker with PCR-confirmed SARS-CoV-2 infection or an uninfected control (not recorded which). Material for sequencing was whole blood. This sequence joins TRBV4-1 and TRBJ2-5; 7 bases map to TRBD2. The CDR3: CASSQGLAVQETQYF. The CDR3, as DNA: TGCGCCAGCAGCCAAGGACTAGCCGTCCAAGAGACCCAGTACTTC.